The clone carrying this T cell receptor (beta chain) was seen a few times. Trimming cost V 4 bases and J 8 bases; bases outside gene matches: 5. Germline V gene data show CDR1 as SGHTS and CDR2 as YDEGEE. The length of the CDR3 is 12 residues. The data originate from a study of cytomegalovirus exposure and HLA in healthy donors. PCR used 60 Vbeta primers and 13 Jbeta primers. Assay: immunoSEQ multiplex PCR; the TCRdb copy retains only in-frame clones and omits some. The sample consists of approximately 180,000 clones, over 65% of them appearing once. This clonotype was sampled from a woman in her twenties or thirties in good health and CMV-seropositive. The chain carries TRBV5-8 and TRBJ1-2; 7 bases match TRBD1. Input material: PBMCs. This CDR3 reads CASSKDRRGYTF. CDR3 coding DNA: TGTGCCAGCAGCAAGGACAGGCGCGGCTACACCTTC.